The text below deals with one T cell receptor beta chain. What it binds is not known. PRAID combined immunodeficiency and autoinflammation. TCRdb's table, derived via immunoSEQ multiplex PCR, lists solely in-frame clones and lacks some. The sample comprises over 25,000 clones, around 88% of which are singletons, and about 0.72% rests with the top ten. The data originate from a study of stem cell transplantation in POMP-related autoinflammatory disease. Overall study context: Hypothesis: faulty thymoproteasomes impair CD8+ T-cell selection, skewing TRB repertoires.

CDR1 ENHRY and CDR2 SYGVKD come from the germline V gene. CDR3 length: 15 amino acids. The V end was cut by 4 bases, the J end by 2 bases, with 12 bases between. Study-wide points: Patients with PRAID showed a restricted number of unique TRB V-J gene pairings. In patients with PRAID, every analyzed T-cell subset tended to show lower diversity and higher clonality.

V is TRBV10-3 and J is TRBJ1-5, with D unresolved. Here the sequenced sample was CD4+ T cells from PBMCs, taken before stem cell transplantation. The TCR originated in a human donor with POMP-related autoinflammation and immune dysregulation (PRAID). For the CDR3, the DNA is TGTGCCATCAGTGGAGGTCCCGACCGCAATCAGCCCCAGCATTTT. Translating it yields CAISGGPDRNQPQHF.